These 19 T cell receptor beta chains originate from one sample sequenced in a study of T cells expressing NK-cell markers. TCRdb re-called the 5' RACE reads; one entry per CDR3 protein, DNA not given. The sample table sets out 350,000 to 450,000 distinct CDR3 sequences. The specimen was blood T cells: a sorted CD56 or NKG2C T cell subset, CD4+ or CD8+ T cells, or bulk PBMC T cells (not recorded which). These receptors all stem from a man between 18 and 69 years old in good health.

V and J are TRBV7-2 and TRBJ2-1. The CDR3 consists of 13 residues. Germline-derived CDR1 and CDR2 are SGHTA and FQGNSA. CDR3 loop: CASSPYRYNEQFF.

The rearrangement uses TRBV21-1 and TRBJ2-5; TCRdb returns TRBD1, unconfirmable since there is no DNA. TRBV21-1 is marked as a pseudogene. This CDR3 has 14 residues. CDR3 residues: CASSGGRDQETQYF.

The rearrangement uses TRBV28 and TRBJ2-1; TCRdb lists TRBD1, though no DNA is available to test this call. Germline CDR1 and CDR2: MDHEN and SYDVKM. CDR3 size: 18 residues. The CDR3 sequence: CASSLVFLWGAASNEQFF.

The V gene is TRBV7-9, the J gene TRBJ1-2; TCRdb designates TRBD1, a call that cannot be tested without DNA. This CDR3 spans 14 amino acids. The germline V gene encodes CDR1 SEHNR and CDR2 FQNEAQ (reference sequence). CDR3 residues: CASSLSGTAHGYTF. The whole variable domain, remainder taken from reference TRBV7-9 and TRBJ1-2, is DTGVSQNPRHKITKRGQNVTFRCDPISEHNRLYWYRQTLGQGPEFLTYFQNEAQLEKSRLLSDRFSAERPKGSFSTLEIQRTEQGDSAMYLCASSLSGTAHGYTFGSGTRLTVV.

CDR3 loop: CASSKLAGHQETQYF. V and J are TRBV6-2 or TRBV6-3 and TRBJ2-5; TCRdb's D gene call, TRBD2, goes unchecked for lack of DNA. This CDR3 is built from 15 residues. The germline V gene has CDR1 MNHEY and CDR2 SVGEGT.

This chain uses TRBV19 with TRBJ2-3; TCRdb's D call, TRBD1, is unchecked because there is no DNA. Germline V lookup: CDR1 LNHDA, CDR2 SQIVND (reference sequence). The CDR3 totals 14 residues. The CDR3 reads CASSGQGITDTQYF. The full variable domain, in which reference TRBV19 and TRBJ2-3 provide the parts outside the CDR3, is DGGITQSPKYLFRKEGQNVTLSCEQNLNHDAMYWYRQDPGQGLRLIYYSQIVNDFQKGDIAEGYSVSREKKESFPLTVTSAQKNPTAFYLCASSGQGITDTQYFGPGTRLTVL.

The J gene is TRBJ2-1, the V gene TRBV20-1; the D gene TCRdb calls, TRBD2, cannot be checked with no DNA. The CDR3 loop spans 14 amino acids. The V gene's germline CDR1 is DFQATT and CDR2 SNEGSKA (reference sequence). CDR3 amino acids: CSAPLAGGLNEQFF.

The chain joins TRBV5-1 to TRBJ1-2. In germline, CDR1 is SGHRS, CDR2 YFSETQ. CDR3 length: 18 amino acids. CDR3 loop: CASSLVFGVSTDKYGYTF.

The chain carries TRBV2 and TRBJ2-5; TCRdb names TRBD2, which stays unverified in the absence of DNA. The CDR3 contains 13 residues. Per germline, CDR1 SNHLY and CDR2 FYNNEI. The CDR3 sequence: CASSEGPSGTQYF.

This rearrangement joins TRBV20-1 to TRBJ2-2; there is no DNA to check the TCRdb D call of TRBD1. In germline, CDR1 is DFQATT, CDR2 SNEGSKA (reference sequence). The length of the CDR3 is 15 residues. The CDR3 here is CSAQYRGRSTGELFF.

The chain employs TRBV2 and TRBJ1-5; there is no DNA to check the TCRdb D call of TRBD1. Germline-derived CDR1 and CDR2 are SNHLY and FYNNEI. The CDR3 extends over 17 amino acids. CDR3 loop: CASSDQRTLGVGQPQHF. Variable domain in full (rest from reference TRBV2 and TRBJ1-5): EPEVTQTPSHQVTQMGQEVILRCVPISNHLYFYWYRQILGQKVEFLVSFYNNEISEKSEIFDDQFSVERPDGSNFTLKIRSTKLEDSAMYFCASSDQRTLGVGQPQHFGDGTRLSIL.

The chain carries TRBV6-1 and TRBJ2-7; TCRdb returns TRBD1, unconfirmable since there is no DNA. Germline V gene sequence: CDR1 MNHNS, CDR2 SASEGT. The CDR3 sequence is 15 residues long. This chain's CDR3 is CASTFGDRRVYEQYF.

The chain has TRBV20-1 and TRBJ1-1. The V gene's germline CDR1 is DFQATT and CDR2 SNEGSKA (reference sequence). CDR3 length equals 14 residues. The CDR3 spells CSARPDLMNTEAFF.

The chain's CDR3 is CSARVAGASYNEQFF. The rearrangement uses TRBV20-1 and TRBJ2-1; absent DNA, TCRdb's TRBD2 call cannot be checked. CDR1 DFQATT and CDR2 SNEGSKA come from the germline V gene (reference sequence). This CDR3 spans 15 amino acids.

V gene TRBV5-1 combines with J gene TRBJ2-5; with no DNA, the TCRdb D assignment of TRBD1 cannot be verified. Germline-derived CDR1 and CDR2 are SGHRS and YFSETQ. CDR3 length: 14 amino acids. The CDR3 loop is CASSLAPLGETQYF.

The chain has TRBV3-1 and TRBJ2-3; TCRdb's D call, TRBD2, is unchecked because there is no DNA. Germline loops: CDR1 LGHDT, CDR2 YNNKEL (reference sequence). The CDR3 is 18 amino acids. The CDR3 region is CASSQGAKTSGVADTQYF.

The rearrangement uses TRBV20-1 and TRBJ1-1. Germline values: CDR1 DFQATT, CDR2 SNEGSKA (reference sequence). The CDR3 length is 11 residues. The CDR3 sequence is CSARRFAEAFF.

The chain couples TRBV6-1 to TRBJ1-2; TCRdb reports TRBD1, a call that lacks DNA to check it against. CDR1 and CDR2 from the germline V gene are MNHNS and SASEGT. The CDR3 is made up of 14 amino acids. The CDR3 region is CASSEYSGGNGYTF.

J is TRBJ2-7 and V is TRBV4-2; TCRdb proposes TRBD2, but this gene call is untestable without DNA. Per germline, CDR1 LGHNA and CDR2 YNFKEQ. The length of the CDR3 is 15 residues. CDR3 sequence reads: CASSPSGGSYYEQYF.